This TCR beta chain comes out of a study of blood T cell repertoires in COVID-19. Those enrolled, adults aged roughly 18 to 89 years, came from roughly 22 US areas. Allocation to cohorts depended on clinical history reported by the participants. Cohort 3 donors were reported recovered after two negative PCRs, clearance, or symptom resolution. This clone came up a few times. How the authors handled the data: Estimates of nucleated cell counts were drawn from the amplification of reference gene primers. Assay: immunoSEQ multiplex PCR; the TCRdb copy retains only in-frame clones and omits some. From that table come the V and J calls and clone size; the DNA was used to work out D and trimming. The sample lists a few hundred thousand clones, roughly four fifths seen once, with around 8.8% in the top ten. This CDR3 has 14 amino acids. Germline-derived CDR1 and CDR2 are MNHNS and SASEGT. V was clipped by 3 bases and J by 12 bases, with 21 bases between them.

The chain recombines TRBV6-1 with TRBJ2-7; D might be TRBD2 (5 bases). The material sequenced was PBMCs or T cells enriched from blood (not recorded which). The TCR comes from a man aged 35 to 55 who had recovered from COVID-19. DNA of the CDR3: TGTGCCAGCAGTGAGACTATAGGACGGCACTATCGGTACTTC. Residues: CASSETIGRHYRYF.